Listed here are 9 T cell receptor beta chains from one sample, sequenced in a study of T cell repertoires in cytomegalovirus infection. TCRdb reprocessed the reads via MiXCR and lists one record per CDR3 protein. The table has about 260,000 distinct CDR3 sequences, 9.1% seen once; the top ten hold around 15%. What was sequenced was PBMCs. These receptors were collected from a human donor in good health (CMV status not recorded). Some clones in this sample may be carry-over from other donors' samples.

This clonotype was seen a handful of times. The chain recombines TRBV19 with TRBJ2-7; D unclear. The ends were cut back, 2 bases at V and 7 bases at J, with 9 bases in the middle. The CDR3 extends over 12 amino acids. Germline CDR1 is LNHDA and CDR2 is SQIVND (reference sequence). CDR3 coding DNA: TGTGCCAGTAGTATACAGTTTGGGGAGCAGTACTTC. Translating it yields CASSIQFGEQYF.

Ten or more counts support this clonotype. The J gene is TRBJ1-2, the V gene TRBV20-1; no definite D call. The V end lost 1 base, the J end lost 0 bases, and 6 bases lay between the germline ends. The CDR3 totals 13 residues. The germline V gene has CDR1 DFQATT and CDR2 SNEGSKA (reference sequence). The CDR3 nucleotides read TGCAGTGCTAGAGCGACATCTAACTATGGCTACACCTTC. Its protein product is CSARATSNYGYTF.

This clonotype was recorded a few times. The genes are TRBV28 and TRBJ1-4; the D is unclear. This CDR3 comprises 11 residues. Germline assignment: CDR1 MDHEN and CDR2 SYDVKM. V lost 2 bases, J lost 8 bases, and 3 bases lay in between. The CDR3 DNA reads TGTGCCAGCAGTTTACAAGAAAAACTGTTTTTT. Protein: CASSLQEKLFF.

The rearrangement joins TRBV20-1 to TRBJ1-4, with 7 bases matching TRBD1. Germline values: CDR1 DFQATT, CDR2 SNEGSKA (reference sequence). With 6 bases clipped from V and 3 bases from J, the junction kept 4 bases outside the gene matches. The CDR3 covers 13 residues. The CDR3 DNA reads TGCAGTGCCCCTGGACAGGCTAATGAAAAACTGTTTTTT. Residues: CSAPGQANEKLFF.

CDR3 in DNA: TGTGCCAGCAAGAGGCAGGCGGACAATCAGCCCCAGCATTTT. It encodes CASKRQADNQPQHF. The V call is TRBV28, the J call TRBJ1-5; no firm D call. The germline V gene encodes CDR1 MDHEN and CDR2 SYDVKM. The germline V and J ends were trimmed by 7 bases and 3 bases, with 13 bases remaining between them. The CDR3 extends over 14 amino acids.

In this sample, this clonotype turned up a few times. V is TRBV15 and J is TRBJ2-1; D uncertain. There are 12 residues in the CDR3. V was pared by 4 bases and J by 2 bases, with 3 bases between. CDR1 LNHNV and CDR2 YYDKDF come from the germline V gene (reference sequence). CDR3 DNA: TGTGCCACCAGCACAACCTACAATGAGCAGTTCTTC. Protein sequence: CATSTTYNEQFF.

This clonotype was seen more than once but under ten times. The chain joins TRBV6-2 or TRBV6-3 to TRBJ2-7; possible D gene TRBD1, 6 bases. V gave up 5 bases and J gave up 3 bases, with 23 bases separating them. CDR1 and CDR2 from the germline V gene are MNHEY and SVGEGT. The length of the CDR3 is 17 residues. DNA for the CDR3: TGTGCCAGCAGTACCGGGACATTCGGTTGGGGAAACTACGAGCAGTACTTC. Amino acids: CASSTGTFGWGNYEQYF.

About this clonotype: Its ends do not fully match the called genes, so a read error is possible. The J gene is TRBJ2-3, the V gene TRBV29-1; 12 positions agree with TRBD2. Germline V gene sequence: CDR1 SQVTM, CDR2 ANQGSEA. The CDR3 has 15 residues. The CDR3: CGVRGTSGSTDTQYF. The CDR3 nucleotides read TGCGGCGTTCGCGGGACTAGCGGGAGCACAGATACGCAGTATTTT.

This clonotype was observed many times. The chain combines TRBV7-2 with TRBJ1-5, with D unclear. V was shortened by 8 bases and J by 4 bases, with 12 bases between the two germline ends. CDR3 size: 13 residues. Germline CDR1 is SGHTA and CDR2 is FQGNSA. CDR3 DNA: TGTGCCAGCGCCCACTCAGTTAATCAGCCCCAGCATTTT. It codes for CASAHSVNQPQHF.